The 21 T cell receptor beta chains listed next were all sequenced from one sample in a study of human T cells and chemical hapten exposure. Indicated time point: patch test 1, 2 weeks after DPC sensitization. Treatment denoted: therapeutic diphenylcyclopropenone sensitization with weekly scalp DPC. TCRdb reprocessed the RACE reads via MiXCR and lists one record per CDR3 protein. The sample carries a few hundred thousand distinct CDR3 sequences, roughly 4.8% recorded once. The starting material was whole blood, obtained in connection with sensitization to the hapten diphenylcyclopropenone (DPC). The receptors shown here come from a woman between 45 and 60 years old with alopecia areata. Some clones in this sample may be carry-over from other donors' samples.

This clonotype has at least ten counts. The rearrangement uses TRBV5-4 and TRBJ2-1; no clear D gene. CDR3 length: 13 amino acids. V was clipped by 3 bases and J by 7 bases, with 11 bases between them. Per germline, CDR1 SGHNT and CDR2 YYREEE (reference sequence). CDR3 DNA sequence: TGTGCCAGCAGCTCCGAACAGATGAATGAGCAGTTCTTC. Amino acids: CASSSEQMNEQFF.

This clonotype was seen only a few times. The chain employs TRBV5-6 and TRBJ2-3, with a tentative D call TRBD2 (5 bases). CDR1 is SGHDT and CDR2 is YYEEEE in the germline V gene. CDR3 length: 16 residues. Trimming shortened V by 4 bases and J by 4 bases, and 19 bases separated the two germline ends. CDR3 nucleotides: TGTGCCAGCAGCCAAGGACTTAGCGTCATTCCAGATACGCAGTATTTT. Protein: CASSQGLSVIPDTQYF.

CDR3 amino acids: CASSLAPVGQGRDEQFF. The CDR3 region has the DNA TGTGCCAGCTCACTTGCCCCCGTCGGACAGGGTAGGGATGAGCAGTTCTTC. The J gene is TRBJ2-1, the V gene TRBV18, with 8 bases that match TRBD1. The J segment lost 8 bases and the V segment lost 4 bases, leaving 16 bases of the junction unmatched. The germline gives CDR1 KGHSH, CDR2 LQKENI. This CDR3 comprises 17 residues. The full variable domain, its missing parts supplied by reference TRBV18 and TRBJ2-1, is NAGVMQNPRHLVRRRGQEARLRCSPMKGHSHVYWYRQLPEEGLKFMVYLQKENIIDESGMPKERFSAEFPKEGPSILRIQQVVRGDSAAYFCASSLAPVGQGRDEQFFGPGTRLTVL.

This rearrangement joins TRBV7-2 to TRBJ2-7; D unclear. The germline V gene encodes CDR1 SGHTA and CDR2 FQGNSA. CDR3 length: 14 residues. V gave up 1 base and J gave up 2 bases, with 9 bases separating them. Written as DNA, the CDR3 is TGTGCCAGCAGCTTAGTAGGCGGCCCCTACGAGCAGTACTTC. Translated: CASSLVGGPYEQYF. The whole variable domain, remainder taken from reference TRBV7-2 and TRBJ2-7, is GAGVSQSPSNKVTEKGKDVELRCDPISGHTALYWYRQSLGQGLEFLIYFQGNSAPDKSGLPSDRFSAERTGGSVSTLTIQRTQQEDSAVYLCASSLVGGPYEQYFGPGTRLTVT.

This clonotype has more than one count but fewer than ten. This chain joins TRBV28 and TRBJ1-5; D not certain. This CDR3 contains 15 residues. V was shortened by 3 bases and J by 5 bases, with 14 bases between the two germline ends. The V gene's germline CDR1 is MDHEN and CDR2 SYDVKM. Here the CDR3 reads CASSFGEGPHQPQHF. CDR3 in DNA: TGTGCCAGCAGTTTTGGGGAGGGCCCCCATCAGCCCCAGCATTTT.

Ten or more counts support this clonotype. The chain joins TRBV12-3 or TRBV12-4 to TRBJ2-5; 10 bases align to TRBD2. V shed 5 bases and J 5 bases; nucleotides not matched to a gene: 8. CDR3 length: 15 residues. CDR3 sequence: CASSQTPSGGETQYF. DNA of the CDR3: TGTGCCAGCAGTCAGACCCCTAGCGGGGGTGAGACCCAGTACTTC.

This clonotype came up many times. V usage is TRBV6-5 and J usage is TRBJ1-5; 7 bases align to TRBD1. The CDR3 totals 12 residues. Trimming at V came to 10 bases and at J to 7 bases, leaving 7 bases not matched to a gene. Germline CDR1 is MNHEY and CDR2 is SVGAGI. CDR3 protein: CATQTGSQPQHF. CDR3 coding DNA: TGTGCCACCCAGACAGGGTCCCAGCCCCAGCATTTT.

Remarks on this clonotype: It may be a read error: a sequence one base away is much more abundant. Because it lacks the conserved phenylalanine or tryptophan at the end, this CDR3 is likely a read error. This chain joins TRBV3-1 and TRBJ1-1, with 7 bases lining up with TRBD1. Germline assignment: CDR1 LGHDT and CDR2 YNNKEL (reference sequence). V was pared by 1 base and J by 0 bases, with 5 bases of the junction left unmatched. The CDR3 runs to 16 residues. The CDR3 sequence: CASSQGPGQLNTEAFL. The CDR3 DNA reads as TGTGCCAGCAGCCAAGGACCGGGACAGCTGAACACTGAAGCTTTCCTT.

V and J are TRBV12-3 or TRBV12-4 and TRBJ2-2, with 8 bases aligning to TRBD1. With V trimmed by 8 bases and J by 4 bases, 6 bases remained unmatched. The length of the CDR3 is 14 residues. CDR3 amino acids: CASETGVTTGELFF. The CDR3, as DNA: TGTGCCAGCGAGACAGGGGTGACCACCGGGGAGCTGTTTTTT.

This clonotype occurred many times. The chain employs TRBV12-5 and TRBJ2-1; D not resolved. Trimming removed 2 bases from V and 4 bases from J, with 6 bases in between. The CDR3 is 13 amino acids. Germline V CDR1 and CDR2: LGHNT, FRNRAP. In DNA form, the CDR3 reads TGTGCTAGTGGTTTGAGCCTTTACAATGAGCAGTTCTTC. It codes for CASGLSLYNEQFF.

This clonotype was seen only a few times. This chain connects TRBV7-2 to TRBJ2-3, with a possible D match to TRBD1 (6 bases). V lost 5 bases to trimming and J lost 5 bases, with 14 bases between them. From germline, CDR1 is SGHTA and CDR2 FQGNSA. This CDR3 region has 14 residues. This CDR3 reads CASSAAGARDTQYF. CDR3 in DNA: TGTGCCAGCAGCGCGGCAGGGGCCAGAGATACGCAGTATTTT.

This clonotype was detected many times. The gene calls are TRBV29-1 and TRBJ2-5; no firm D call. The CDR3 is made up of 12 amino acids. In germline, CDR1 is SQVTM, CDR2 ANQGSEA. The V gene lost 6 bases and the J gene lost 4 bases, with 12 bases spanning the gap. The CDR3 loop reads CSVLALGETQYF. CDR3 in DNA: TGCAGCGTCCTTGCCTTGGGAGAGACCCAGTACTTC.

This clonotype was detected only a few times. The J gene is TRBJ1-2, the V gene TRBV29-1, with a tentative D call TRBD1 (5 bases). V lost 6 bases, J lost 2 bases, and 10 bases lay in between. The CDR3 spans 12 residues. Germline CDR1 and CDR2: SQVTM and ANQGSEA. The CDR3, as DNA: TGCAGCGTCTTGACAGAAAACTATGGCTACACCTTC. Its translation: CSVLTENYGYTF.

In this sample, this clonotype turned up a few times. This chain uses TRBV7-9 with TRBJ1-1, with 8 positions matching TRBD1. Germline V gene lookup returns CDR1 SEHNR and CDR2 FQNEAQ (reference sequence). J was trimmed by 5 bases and V by 4 bases; bases with no gene match: 12. The CDR3 is made up of 16 amino acids. CDR3 amino acids: CASSSWTGNWGTEAFF. The CDR3 region has the DNA TGTGCCAGCAGCTCCTGGACAGGGAACTGGGGAACTGAAGCTTTCTTT.

This clonotype appeared a few times. The chain combines TRBV28 with TRBJ2-7; D is unclear. The CDR3 sequence is 14 residues long. Germline CDR1 MDHEN, CDR2 SYDVKM. Trimming left V 5 bases short and J 2 bases short, with 13 bases between. The CDR3 protein is CASSDPRRTYEQYF. The DNA of the CDR3 is TGTGCCAGCAGTGATCCTCGCAGGACCTACGAGCAGTACTTC.

The V and J genes are TRBV7-9 and TRBJ1-5; no definite D call. The germline V and J ends were trimmed by 8 bases and 0 bases, with 8 bases remaining between them. The CDR3 covers 13 residues. Germline V gene lookup returns CDR1 SEHNR and CDR2 FQNEAQ (reference sequence). The CDR3 loop is CASGGVSNQPQHF. The CDR3 bases are TGTGCCAGCGGCGGGGTTAGCAATCAGCCCCAGCATTTT. The full variable domain, with the rest looked up from reference TRBV7-9 and TRBJ1-5, is DTGVSQNPRHKITKRGQNVTFRCDPISEHNRLYWYRQTLGQGPEFLTYFQNEAQLEKSRLLSDRFSAERPKGSFSTLEIQRTEQGDSAMYLCASGGVSNQPQHFGDGTRLSIL.

In its sample, this clonotype was seen many times. One end of the junction varies from germline; a read error may be responsible. J is TRBJ2-7 and V is TRBV2; 8 positions agree with TRBD2. Germline assignment: CDR1 SNHLY and CDR2 FYNNEI. There are 15 residues in the CDR3. CDR3 protein: CASTEERGSSYEQYF. DNA of the CDR3: TGTGCCAGCACTGAAGAGCGGGGGTCCTCCTACGAGCAGTACTTC.

In this sample, this clonotype turned up many times. V usage is TRBV6-5 and J usage is TRBJ1-1, with D unclear. The germline gives CDR1 MNHEY, CDR2 SVGAGI. The CDR3 totals 11 residues. The V end was cut by 7 bases, the J end by 1 base, with 4 bases between. The DNA for the CDR3 is TGTGCCAGCAAACAGAACACTGAAGCTTTCTTT. Protein sequence: CASKQNTEAFF.

This clonotype was detected ten times or more. The chain links TRBV5-1 to TRBJ2-3, with 11 bases that match TRBD2. The V gene's germline CDR1 is SGHRS and CDR2 YFSETQ. Trimming cost V 2 bases and J 6 bases; bases outside gene matches: 11. This CDR3 has 17 residues. The CDR3 bases are TGCGCCAGCAGCTTTCATTTGGGACTAGCGGTGAAGGATACGCAGTATTTT. Translating gives CASSFHLGLAVKDTQYF.

This clonotype came up many times. The chain combines TRBV24-1 with TRBJ2-3, with TRBD2 as a possible D gene (6 bases). Germline V gives CDR1 KGHDR, CDR2 SFDVKD. V was clipped by 7 bases and J by 4 bases, with 8 bases between them. This CDR3 has 12 residues. Written as DNA, the CDR3 is TGTGCCACCAGGGGAGGCGCAGATACGCAGTATTTT. It specifies CATRGGADTQYF.

A note on this clonotype: A much larger clone sits a single nucleotide away, making a read error possible. V usage is TRBV4-3 and J usage is TRBJ2-7; D is possibly TRBD1 (6 bases). The CDR3 totals 15 residues. Germline V gives CDR1 LGHNA, CDR2 YSLEER. Between the trimmed V and J ends, which lost 4 bases and 6 bases, there was a span of 19 bases. The chain's CDR3 is CASSPEYRAECEQYF. In nucleotides, the CDR3 is TGCGCCAGCAGCCCTGAGTACAGGGCCGAGTGCGAGCAGTACTTC.